These 3 T cell receptor beta chains were sequenced from one sample in a study of human T cells and chemical hapten exposure. Documented time point: patch test 1, 2 weeks after DPC sensitization. The treatment was: therapeutic diphenylcyclopropenone sensitization with weekly scalp DPC. TCRdb re-derived calls from the RACE reads in MiXCR, one entry per CDR3 protein. The table lists 180,000 or so distinct CDR3 sequences, roughly 14% of them singletons. Sample: whole blood, taken in connection with sensitization to the hapten diphenylcyclopropenone (DPC). The receptors here all came from a woman in her twenties or thirties with alopecia areata. Some clones in this sample may be carry-over from other donors' samples.

V gene TRBV19 combines with J gene TRBJ2-5; TRBD1 or TRBD2 may be the D gene (6 bases each). V gave up 1 base and J gave up 5 bases, with 14 bases separating them. The CDR3 has 15 residues. Per germline, CDR1 LNHDA and CDR2 SQIVND (reference sequence). The CDR3 protein is CASSIVSRGGETQYF. The CDR3 nucleotides read TGTGCCAGTAGTATAGTGTCCAGGGGAGGCGAGACCCAGTACTTC.

This clonotype was picked up many times. The chain employs TRBV29-1 and TRBJ1-2; TRBD1 is a possible D gene (5 bases). V was clipped by 3 bases and J by 8 bases, with 13 bases between them. Germline CDR1 and CDR2: SQVTM and ANQGSEA. The CDR3 totals 12 residues. CDR3 sequence reads: CSVDSDIGGYTF. In DNA form, the CDR3 reads TGCAGCGTTGATTCGGACATAGGGGGCTACACCTTC. The full variable domain, its missing parts supplied by reference TRBV29-1 and TRBJ1-2, is SAVISQKPSRDICQRGTSLTIQCQVDSQVTMMFWYRQQPGQSLTLIATANQGSEATYESGFVIDKFPISRPNLTFSTLTVSNMSPEDSSIYLCSVDSDIGGYTFGSGTRLTVV.

This clonotype was recorded at least ten times. This sequence joins TRBV5-4 and TRBJ1-2; D gene unclear. Germline V lookup: CDR1 SGHNT, CDR2 YYREEE (reference sequence). The CDR3 length is 14 residues. Trimming left V 1 base short and J 8 bases short, with 15 bases between. The CDR3, as DNA: TGTGCCAGCAGCTTGAACGAATTCCTAGGAGGCTACACCTTC. Translation gives CASSLNEFLGGYTF.